The 29 T cell receptor beta chains listed next were all sequenced from one sample in a study of tumor-infiltrating lymphocytes in primary liver carcinoma. Unsorted bulk tissue (about 18-30 mg) underwent RNA and DNA co-extraction. Using a constant-region primer together with ProtoScript II reverse transcriptase, TCR beta cDNA was made from roughly 540 ng of total RNA. ARM-PCR, slightly modified, supplied the TCR beta libraries through three nested multiplex PCR rounds. For around 11 cycles apiece, the opening two PCR rounds ran with TRBV1-TRBV30 forward primers and a C-beta reverse primer. MiXCR was run by TCRdb on the multiplex PCR reads, yielding one entry per CDR3 protein. The sample carries approximately 120,000 distinct CDR3 sequences, 64% recorded once. Input material: liver tumor tissue from sampling region 3. Subset described: tumor region T3, left-lateral pole. All receptors come from a woman aged 60-75 years with primary liver carcinoma and hepatitis B virus infection.

This clonotype was counted only a few times. This CDR3 fails to terminate in the conserved phenylalanine or tryptophan, so it likely reflects a read error. The rearrangement links TRBV11-2 to TRBJ2-4; D remains ambiguous. Per the germline V gene, CDR1 is SGHAT and CDR2 is FQNNGV. The CDR3 loop spans 15 amino acids. The V end lost 2 bases, the J end lost 0 bases, and 8 bases lay between the germline ends. Here the CDR3 reads CASSLRLTAKNIQYL. The DNA of the CDR3 is TGTGCCAGCAGCTTAAGGCTGACAGCCAAAAACATTCAGTACCTC.

The chain joins TRBV11-3 to TRBJ2-2, with D possibly matching TRBD1 (7 bases). CDR3 length: 16 amino acids. The V end lost 6 bases, the J end lost 2 bases, and 16 bases lay between the germline ends. CDR1 and CDR2 from the germline V gene are SGHNT and YENEEA. The CDR3 spells CASRRRDRVNTGELFF. In nucleotides, the CDR3 is TGTGCCAGCAGGAGGAGGGACAGAGTAAACACCGGGGAGCTGTTTTTT.

The gene calls are TRBV28 and TRBJ1-1; D is possibly TRBD1 (6 bases). Germline V CDR1 and CDR2: MDHEN, SYDVKM. This CDR3 is built from 15 residues. V lost 6 bases, J lost 1 base, and 15 bases lay in between. CDR3: CASSAPGQTNTEAFF. The CDR3 DNA sequence: TGTGCCAGCAGCGCCCCGGGACAAACGAACACTGAAGCTTTCTTT.

The chain has TRBV12-3 or TRBV12-4 and TRBJ2-6, with 8 positions matching TRBD1. The CDR3 length is 17 residues. J lost 2 bases, V lost 7 bases, and 10 bases had no gene match. CDR3 in amino acids: CASTPGQGGTGANVLTF. CDR3 in DNA: TGTGCCAGCACTCCAGGACAGGGTGGTACTGGGGCCAACGTCCTGACTTTC.

The rearrangement links TRBV29-1 to TRBJ1-5; no definite D call. The CDR3 has 13 amino acids. Trimming cost V 8 bases and J 5 bases, with 16 bases left between them. Germline V gives CDR1 SQVTM, CDR2 ANQGSEA. The CDR3 region is CSIGENSYQPQHF. The CDR3 DNA reads TGCAGCATTGGAGAGAACAGCTATCAGCCCCAGCATTTT.

With respect to this clonotype: One end of the junction does not line up with germline, which may come from a read error. This chain uses TRBV6-1 with TRBJ2-3; the match to TRBD2 covers 14 bases. The CDR3 loop spans 16 amino acids. Germline loops: CDR1 MNHNS, CDR2 SASEGT. The CDR3: CASRGLAGVGRDKQCF. DNA of the CDR3: TGTGCCAGCAGGGGACTAGCGGGAGTAGGGCGGGATAAGCAGTGTTTT.

Only one count was recorded for this clonotype. A much larger clone sits a single nucleotide away, making a read error possible. Here the CDR3 omits its conserved ending phenylalanine or tryptophan, so a read error is the likely source. This sequence joins TRBV5-6 and TRBJ1-5; possibly TRBD1 for D (5 bases). CDR3 length equals 14 residues. Trimming took 4 bases from V and 0 from J, leaving 8 bases between them. The V gene's germline CDR1 is SGHDT and CDR2 YYEEEE. CDR3 sequence (DNA): TGTGCCAGCAGCAGGGGTTATAGCAATCAGCCCCAGCATATT. It encodes CASSRGYSNQPQHI.

On this clonotype: An end of the junction does not agree with germline; a read error may underlie this. The chain couples TRBV11-2 to TRBJ2-1; unclear D gene. The CDR3 spans 15 residues. The germline V gene has CDR1 SGHAT and CDR2 FQNNGV. DNA for the CDR3: TGTGCAAGCATCTTAGATGGTAGCTCCTACAATGTGCAGTTCTTC. Protein: CASILDGSSYNVQFF.

This clonotype turned up a few times. A read error may explain this, as a much larger clone is one base away. The rearrangement uses TRBV6-5 and TRBJ1-6, with D uncertain. The CDR3 length is 12 residues. Germline values: CDR1 MNHEY, CDR2 SVGAGI. The CDR3 DNA sequence: TGTGCCAGCAGAACCTATAATTCACCCTTCCACTTT. Translating it yields CASRTYNSPFHF.

The chain joins TRBV29-1 to TRBJ2-3, with a tentative D call TRBD1 (6 bases). CDR3 length: 17 residues. Germline V gives CDR1 SQVTM, CDR2 ANQGSEA. Trimming took off 6 bases at V and 7 bases at J, with 29 bases between the two ends. The CDR3 nucleotides read TGCAGCGTCGGGCAAACCCCGGACAGAAGCCTTGCATATACGCAGTATTTT. Its protein is CSVGQTPDRSLAYTQYF.

This clonotype was seen just once. A much larger clone lies one base from this, so it may be a read error. As the CDR3 is not closed by the conserved phenylalanine or tryptophan, this likely results from a read error. The rearrangement joins TRBV20-1 to TRBJ1-2; perhaps TRBD1 as D (5 bases). V dropped 4 bases and J dropped 0 bases, with 12 bases sitting between them. CDR1 is DFQATT, CDR2 SNEGSKA, per germline (reference sequence). The CDR3 runs 14 residues. The CDR3 reads CSANPGTSNYGYTS. CDR3 DNA: TGCAGTGCTAACCCCGGGACTTCTAACTATGGCTACACCTCC.

Remarks on this clonotype: This clone may be a read error of a much larger clone one base away. V usage is TRBV12-3 or TRBV12-4 and J usage is TRBJ1-2; no definite D call. V was trimmed by 6 bases and J by 10 bases, leaving 9 bases between them. The CDR3 contains 10 residues. CDR3 protein: CASSQRDYTF. In DNA form, the CDR3 reads TGTGCCAGCAGCCAGCGGGACTACACCTTC.

On this clonotype itself: A much larger clone differs from this one at a single base, so this may be a read error. The V gene is TRBV5-5, the J gene TRBJ2-1, with D possibly being TRBD1 (7 bases). The CDR3 runs 15 residues. Germline V gene lookup returns CDR1 SGHKS and CDR2 YYEKEE (reference sequence). Written as DNA, the CDR3 is TGTGCCAGCAACTTGGCCGGGGGACAGAACAATGAGCAGTTCTTC. Translating it yields CASNLAGGQNNEQFF. Together with reference TRBV5-5 and TRBJ2-1, the CDR3 gives the full variable domain: DAGVTQSPTHLIKTRGQQVTLRCSPISGHKSVSWYQQVLGQGPQFIFQYYEKEERGRGNFPDRFSARQFPNYSSELNVNALLLGDSALYLCASNLAGGQNNEQFFGPGTRLTVL.

For this clonotype: A much more abundant neighbour one base away suggests this may be a read error. The J gene is TRBJ2-1, the V gene TRBV4-1; TRBD1 might be the D (6 bases). The CDR3 totals 16 residues. The germline V gene has CDR1 MGHRA and CDR2 YSYEKL. The CDR3 nucleotides read TGCGCCAGCAGCGGGAGTGAGACAGGTCGCTACAGTGAGCAGTTCTTC. Translating gives CASSGSETGRYSEQFF.

This clonotype was seen repeatedly, ten times or more. The chain recombines TRBV6-5 with TRBJ2-7; tentatively, D is TRBD2 (6 bases). Trimming shortened V by 4 bases and J by 3 bases, and 13 bases separated the two germline ends. There are 14 residues in the CDR3. The germline CDR1 and CDR2 sequences are MNHEY and SVGAGI. For the CDR3, the DNA is TGTGCCAGCAGTTCTGCGACTAGACTCTACGAGCAGTACTTC. Translating gives CASSSATRLYEQYF.

This clonotype was detected only a few times. The chain has TRBV5-1 and TRBJ2-7, with 8 bases identical to TRBD2. The CDR3 sequence is 16 residues long. CDR1 and CDR2 (germline): SGHRS, YFSETQ. The J segment lost 0 bases and the V segment lost 4 bases, leaving 9 bases of the junction unmatched. The DNA of the CDR3 is TGCGCCAGCAGCCCCCTTAGCGGGACTTCCTCCTACGAGCAGTACTTC. As protein: CASSPLSGTSSYEQYF.

This clonotype was seen a single time. The V and J genes are TRBV11-2 and TRBJ1-3; D is ambiguous. V dropped 11 bases and J dropped 0 bases, with 20 bases sitting between them. Germline V gene lookup returns CDR1 SGHAT and CDR2 FQNNGV. The CDR3 extends over 16 amino acids. The CDR3 sequence is CAYSRRVQASGNTIYF. Written as DNA, the CDR3 is TGTGCCTACAGCCGGAGGGTTCAAGCCTCTGGAAACACCATATATTTT. The full variable domain, with the rest looked up from reference TRBV11-2 and TRBJ1-3, is EAGVAQSPRYKIIEKRQSVAFWCNPISGHATLYWYQQILGQGPKLLIQFQNNGVVDDSQLPKDRFSAERLKGVDSTLKIQPAKLEDSAVYLCAYSRRVQASGNTIYFGEGSWLTVV.

As to this clonotype: The conserved phenylalanine or tryptophan is not found at the CDR3 terminus, so this likely reflects a read error. The chain combines TRBV11-2 with TRBJ2-5; the D gene is possibly TRBD1 (6 bases). There are 12 residues in the CDR3. The V gene's germline CDR1 is SGHAT and CDR2 FQNNGV. CDR3 loop: CASSLPEGAQYI. CDR3 in DNA: TGTGCCAGTAGCTTACCAGAGGGGGCCCAGTACATC.

In regard to this clonotype: Since no conserved phenylalanine or tryptophan closes the CDR3, a read error is the likely cause. The chain has TRBV5-8 and TRBJ1-4; no clear D. Germline CDR1 and CDR2: SGHTS and YDEGEE. V was trimmed by 4 bases and J by 0 bases, leaving 7 bases between them. The length of the CDR3 is 14 residues. For the CDR3, the DNA is TGTGCCAGCAGCCCCAGAACAACTAATGAAAAACTGTTTTTG. It yields the protein CASSPRTTNEKLFL.

This chain links TRBV11-2 with TRBJ2-6; TRBD2 aligns across 13 bases. This CDR3 has 18 amino acids. The J segment lost 4 bases and the V segment lost 4 bases, leaving 7 bases of the junction unmatched. Germline assignment: CDR1 SGHAT and CDR2 FQNNGV. The CDR3 reads CASSSRTSGGGGANVLTF. CDR3 DNA sequence: TGTGCCAGCAGCTCCCGGACTAGCGGGGGCGGAGGGGCCAACGTCCTGACTTTC.

This clonotype was observed a few times. The chain employs TRBV28 and TRBJ2-1; TRBD2 agrees at 13 bases. Losses at the gene ends were 0 bases for V and 4 bases for J; bases not matched to a gene: 18. CDR1 is MDHEN and CDR2 is SYDVKM in the germline V gene. The CDR3 sequence is 22 residues long. CDR3 sequence: CASSLWGGLPALAGGAYNEQFF. The CDR3 region has the DNA TGTGCCAGCAGTTTATGGGGGGGATTACCCGCACTAGCGGGAGGGGCTTACAATGAGCAGTTCTTC. Filled out from reference TRBV28 and TRBJ2-1, the complete variable domain reads DVKVTQSSRYLVKRTGEKVFLECVQDMDHENMFWYRQDPGLGLRLIYFSYDVKMKEKGDIPEGYSVSREKKERFSLILESASTNQTSMYLCASSLWGGLPALAGGAYNEQFFGPGTRLTVL.

With regard to this clonotype: The germline gene is not matched at one end of the junction; a read error may be the cause. This rearrangement joins TRBV29-1 to TRBJ2-3, with TRBD2 matching over 9 bases. This CDR3 spans 16 amino acids. Germline V gives CDR1 SQVTM, CDR2 ANQGSEA. The CDR3 DNA is TGCAGCGTCGGTAGCGGGGGTTCGGTACGGACAGATACGCGGTATTTT. It specifies CSVGSGGSVRTDTRYF.

Ten or more counts support this clonotype. V gene TRBV6-5 combines with J gene TRBJ2-6, with D unresolved. Per the germline V gene, CDR1 is MNHEY and CDR2 is SVGAGI. Between the trimmed V and J ends, which lost 4 bases and 1 base, there was a span of 8 bases. This CDR3 has 15 residues. The CDR3 reads CASSLDGSGANVLTF. In DNA form, the CDR3 reads TGTGCCAGCAGTTTAGACGGGTCTGGGGCCAACGTCCTGACTTTC.

This clonotype was counted at least ten times. The V call is TRBV29-1, the J call TRBJ1-1, with D tentatively TRBD1 (5 bases). The germline V gene has CDR1 SQVTM and CDR2 ANQGSEA. This CDR3 contains 10 residues. V was trimmed by 4 bases and J by 6 bases, leaving 6 bases between them. CDR3 loop: CSVVTAEAFF. The CDR3 nucleotides are TGCAGCGTTGTGACAGCTGAAGCTTTCTTT.

This clonotype was seen a few times. Being one base from a much bigger clone, this may be a read error. This chain connects TRBV5-4 to TRBJ1-6; TRBD1 matches 7 bases. CDR1 is SGHNT, CDR2 YYREEE, per germline (reference sequence). The CDR3 covers 15 residues. V gave up 5 bases and J gave up 14 bases; unmatched junction bases: 16. The CDR3: CASSPGQAGRSSLHF. The CDR3 DNA follows: TGTGCCAGCAGTCCCGGACAGGCGGGGAGGTCATCCCTCCACTTT.

The genes are TRBV11-2 and TRBJ2-3, with TRBD2 as a possible D gene (5 bases). CDR1 SGHAT and CDR2 FQNNGV come from the germline V gene. The CDR3 has 18 residues. In nucleotides, the CDR3 is TGTGCATGCAGAAGCGCGAGTCCGGAGTGGGAGTATACAGATACGCAGTATTTT. Residues: CACRSASPEWEYTDTQYF.

A word on this clonotype: One end of the junction is discordant with germline, which a read error may explain. The chain is built from TRBV10-3 and TRBJ2-7, with 12 positions matching TRBD2. The germline V gene encodes CDR1 ENHRY and CDR2 SYGVKD. This CDR3 region has 16 residues. CDR3 sequence reads: CATRQPTSGSSYKQYF. CDR3 nucleotide sequence: TGTGCCACCCGTCAGCCGACTAGCGGGAGTTCCTACAAGCAGTACTTC.

In the case of this clonotype: As the CDR3 is not closed by the conserved phenylalanine or tryptophan, this likely results from a read error. No DNA is shown, since the ends of the CDR3 on it are uncertain; the CDR3 is the one TCRdb lists. J is TRBJ2-5 and V is TRBV4-2; the table gives TRBD1 as D, unverified against the DNA. CDR1 LGHNA and CDR2 YNFKEQ come from the germline V gene. A total of 16 residues make up the CDR3, ends included. CDR3 sequence: CASSQGLVDTGETQHL.

To note about this clonotype: Because the CDR3 is missing its conserved closing phenylalanine or tryptophan, this is likely a read error. The genes are TRBV28 and TRBJ1-2; the match to TRBD1 covers 8 bases. J gave up 5 bases and V 4 bases, and 6 bases lay outside the gene matches. The CDR3 extends over 14 amino acids. In germline, CDR1 is MDHEN, CDR2 SYDVKM. CDR3 loop: CASSWDRPPYGYTY. CDR3 coding DNA: TGTGCCAGCAGTTGGGACAGGCCACCTTATGGCTACACCTAC.